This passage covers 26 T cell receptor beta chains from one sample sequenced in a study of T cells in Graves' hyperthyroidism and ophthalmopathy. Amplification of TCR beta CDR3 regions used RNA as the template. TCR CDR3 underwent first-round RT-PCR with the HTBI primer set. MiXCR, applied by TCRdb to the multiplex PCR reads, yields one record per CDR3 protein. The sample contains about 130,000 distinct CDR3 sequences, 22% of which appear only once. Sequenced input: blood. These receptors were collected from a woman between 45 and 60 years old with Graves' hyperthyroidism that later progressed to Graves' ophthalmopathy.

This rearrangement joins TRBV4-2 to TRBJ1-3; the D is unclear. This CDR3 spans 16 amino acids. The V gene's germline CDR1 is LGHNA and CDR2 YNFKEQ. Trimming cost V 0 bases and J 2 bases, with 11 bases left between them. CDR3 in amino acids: CASSQDFGYPGNTIYF. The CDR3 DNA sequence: TGTGCCAGCAGCCAAGATTTTGGGTATCCTGGAAACACCATATATTTT.

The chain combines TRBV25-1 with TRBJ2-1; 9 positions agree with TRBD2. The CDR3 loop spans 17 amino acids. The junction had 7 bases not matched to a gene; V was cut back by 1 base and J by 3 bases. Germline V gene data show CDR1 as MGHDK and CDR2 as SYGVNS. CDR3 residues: CASSESGWREGYNEQFF. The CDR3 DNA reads TGTGCCAGCAGTGAATCGGGGTGGCGGGAGGGCTACAATGAGCAGTTCTTC.

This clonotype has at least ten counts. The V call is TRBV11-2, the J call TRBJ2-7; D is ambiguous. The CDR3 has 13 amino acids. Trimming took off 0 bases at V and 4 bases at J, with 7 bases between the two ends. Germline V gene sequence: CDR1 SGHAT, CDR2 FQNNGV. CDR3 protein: CASSLDPGYEQYF. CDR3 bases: TGTGCCAGCAGCTTAGACCCTGGGTACGAGCAGTACTTC.

CDR3 sequence (DNA): TGTGCCAGCAGTGCTATCGGGGTGGCTGGCTATGGCTACACCTTC. It yields the protein CASSAIGVAGYGYTF. The chain links TRBV25-1 to TRBJ1-2, with D unclear. The V end was cut by 4 bases, the J end by 4 bases, with 16 bases between. The V gene's germline CDR1 is MGHDK and CDR2 SYGVNS. The CDR3 spans 15 residues.

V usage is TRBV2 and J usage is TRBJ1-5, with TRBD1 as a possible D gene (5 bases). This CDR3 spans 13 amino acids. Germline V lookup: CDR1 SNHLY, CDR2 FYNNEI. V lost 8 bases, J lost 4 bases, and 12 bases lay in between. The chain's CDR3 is CASRRGGNQPQHF. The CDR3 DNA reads TGTGCCAGCCGACGGGGCGGGAATCAGCCCCAGCATTTT.

CDR3 coding DNA: TGTGCCAGCAGTTCCTACCTCCTGGGCCAGCATTTT. Translation: CASSSYLLGQHF. This chain uses TRBV12-3 or TRBV12-4 with TRBJ1-5; D gene uncertain. The V and J ends lost 4 bases and 12 bases respectively, with 13 bases between them. The length of the CDR3 is 12 residues.

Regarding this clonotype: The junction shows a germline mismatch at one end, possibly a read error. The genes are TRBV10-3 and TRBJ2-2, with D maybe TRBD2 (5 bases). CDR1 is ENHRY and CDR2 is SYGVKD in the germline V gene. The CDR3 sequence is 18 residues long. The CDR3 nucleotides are TGTGCCATCAGTGAGTCCCAAGGTGTGCTCGGGGTAAACGGGGAGCTGTCTTTT. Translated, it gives CAISESQGVLGVNGELSF.

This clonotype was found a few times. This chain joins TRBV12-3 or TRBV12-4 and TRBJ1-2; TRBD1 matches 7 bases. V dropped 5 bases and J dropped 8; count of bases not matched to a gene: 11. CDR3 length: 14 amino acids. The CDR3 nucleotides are TGTGCCAGCAGTCCGGGACAGACCTTTTTAGGCTACACCTTC. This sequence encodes CASSPGQTFLGYTF.

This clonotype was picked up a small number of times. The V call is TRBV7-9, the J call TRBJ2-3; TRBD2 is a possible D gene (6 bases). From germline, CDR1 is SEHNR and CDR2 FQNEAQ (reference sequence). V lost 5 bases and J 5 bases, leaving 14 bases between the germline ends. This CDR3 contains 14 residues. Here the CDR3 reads CASSPGRLKDTQYF. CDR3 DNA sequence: TGTGCCAGCAGCCCCGGGAGATTAAAAGATACGCAGTATTTT.

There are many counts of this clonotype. CDR3 in amino acids: CASSHADRVSYGYTF. CDR3 bases: TGTGCCAGCAGTCACGCCGACAGGGTCTCCTATGGCTACACCTTC. This chain joins TRBV12-3 or TRBV12-4 and TRBJ1-2; 7 bases are shared with TRBD1. V gave up 5 bases and J gave up 4 bases; unmatched junction bases: 10. The CDR3 is 15 residues long.

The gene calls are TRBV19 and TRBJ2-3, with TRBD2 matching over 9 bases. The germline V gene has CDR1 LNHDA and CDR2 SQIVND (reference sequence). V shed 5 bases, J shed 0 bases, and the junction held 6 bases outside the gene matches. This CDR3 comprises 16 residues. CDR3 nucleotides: TGTGCCAGTAGTCATTCCGGGACTAGCAGCACAGATACGCAGTATTTT. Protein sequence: CASSHSGTSSTDTQYF. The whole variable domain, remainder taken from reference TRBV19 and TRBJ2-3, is DGGITQSPKYLFRKEGQNVTLSCEQNLNHDAMYWYRQDPGQGLRLIYYSQIVNDFQKGDIAEGYSVSREKKESFPLTVTSAQKNPTAFYLCASSHSGTSSTDTQYFGPGTRLTVL.

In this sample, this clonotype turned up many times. CDR3 in DNA: TGTGCCAGCAGCCCTAGACGTCGGGGGCGGGAGTTGAACACAGATACGCAGTATTTT. Residues: CASSPRRRGRELNTDTQYF. This chain connects TRBV9 to TRBJ2-3, with D possibly being TRBD2 (7 bases). The germline gives CDR1 SGDLS, CDR2 YYNGEE. V was shortened by 4 bases and J by 2 bases, with 26 bases between the two germline ends. The CDR3 is 19 residues long.

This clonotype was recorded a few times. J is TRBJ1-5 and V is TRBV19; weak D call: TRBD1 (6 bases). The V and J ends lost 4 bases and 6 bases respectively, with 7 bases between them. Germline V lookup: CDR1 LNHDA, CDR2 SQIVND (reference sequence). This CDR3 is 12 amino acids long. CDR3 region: CASSTGVQPQHF. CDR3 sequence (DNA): TGTGCCAGTAGTACAGGGGTTCAGCCCCAGCATTTT.

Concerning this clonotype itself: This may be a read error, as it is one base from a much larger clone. The CDR3: CAGSLGRVLETQYF. The CDR3 DNA follows: TGTGCCGGCAGCTTAGGGAGGGTTTTAGAGACCCAGTACTTC. This chain connects TRBV7-8 to TRBJ2-5; 7 nucleotides match TRBD2. The CDR3 runs to 14 residues. Looked up from germline, CDR1 is SGHVS and CDR2 is FQNEAQ. The variable domain in full, with the rest retrieved from reference TRBV7-8 and TRBJ2-5, is GAGVSQSPRYKVAKRGQDVALRCDPISGHVSLFWYQQALGQGPEFLTYFQNEAQLDKSGLPSDRFFAERPEGSVSTLKIQRTQQEDSAVYLCAGSLGRVLETQYFGPGTRLLVL.

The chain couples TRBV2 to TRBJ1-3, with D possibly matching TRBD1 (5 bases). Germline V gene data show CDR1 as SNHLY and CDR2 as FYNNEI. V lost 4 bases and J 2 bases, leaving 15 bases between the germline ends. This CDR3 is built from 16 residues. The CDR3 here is CASSGVLGGAGNTIYF. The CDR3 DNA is TGTGCCAGCAGTGGTGTTCTGGGGGGGGCTGGAAACACCATATATTTT. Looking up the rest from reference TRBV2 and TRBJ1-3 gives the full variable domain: EPEVTQTPSHQVTQMGQEVILRCVPISNHLYFYWYRQILGQKVEFLVSFYNNEISEKSEIFDDQFSVERPDGSNFTLKIRSTKLEDSAMYFCASSGVLGGAGNTIYFGEGSWLTVV.

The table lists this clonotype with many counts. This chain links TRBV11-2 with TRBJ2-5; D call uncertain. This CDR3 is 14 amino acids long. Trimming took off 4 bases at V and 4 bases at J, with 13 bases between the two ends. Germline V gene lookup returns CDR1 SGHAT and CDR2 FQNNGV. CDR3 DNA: TGTGCCAGCAGCTCCGGATCATTGGGAGAGACCCAGTACTTC. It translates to CASSSGSLGETQYF.

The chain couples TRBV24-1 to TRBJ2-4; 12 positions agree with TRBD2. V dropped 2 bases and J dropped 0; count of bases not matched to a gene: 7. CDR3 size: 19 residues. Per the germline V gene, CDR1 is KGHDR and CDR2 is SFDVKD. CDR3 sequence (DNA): TGTGCCACCAGTGATTCCGGGCCTAGCGGGGGGGTAGCCAAAAACATTCAGTACTTC. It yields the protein CATSDSGPSGGVAKNIQYF.

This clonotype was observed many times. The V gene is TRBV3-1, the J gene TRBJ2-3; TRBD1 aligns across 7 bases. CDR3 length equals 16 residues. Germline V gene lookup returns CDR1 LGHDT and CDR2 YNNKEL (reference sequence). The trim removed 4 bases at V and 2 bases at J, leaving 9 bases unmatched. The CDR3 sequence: CASSRSSGTVTDTQYF. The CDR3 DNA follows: TGTGCCAGCAGCCGCAGCTCGGGGACAGTCACAGATACGCAGTATTTT.

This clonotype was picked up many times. CDR3 sequence: CASSQGRTVEAFF. The CDR3 DNA sequence: TGTGCCAGCAGCCAAGGGAGGACAGTTGAAGCTTTCTTT. The chain joins TRBV3-1 to TRBJ1-1, with a weak D call TRBD1 (6 bases). The germline V gene has CDR1 LGHDT and CDR2 YNNKEL (reference sequence). V was cut by 1 base and J by 7 bases, with 10 bases left in between. This CDR3 spans 13 amino acids.

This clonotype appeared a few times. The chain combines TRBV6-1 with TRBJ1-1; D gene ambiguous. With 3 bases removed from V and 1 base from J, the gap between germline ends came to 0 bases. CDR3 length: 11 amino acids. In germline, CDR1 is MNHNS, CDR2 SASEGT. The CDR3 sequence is CASSENTEAFF. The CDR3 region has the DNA TGTGCCAGCAGTGAGAACACTGAAGCTTTCTTT.

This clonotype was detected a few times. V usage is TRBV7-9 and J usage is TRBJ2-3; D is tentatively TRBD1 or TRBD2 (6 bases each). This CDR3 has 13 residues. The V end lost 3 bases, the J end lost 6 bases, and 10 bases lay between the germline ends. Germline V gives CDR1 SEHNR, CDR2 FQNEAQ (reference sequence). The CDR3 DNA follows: TGTGCCAGCAGCTTTACAGGGAGGGATACGCAGTATTTT. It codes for CASSFTGRDTQYF.

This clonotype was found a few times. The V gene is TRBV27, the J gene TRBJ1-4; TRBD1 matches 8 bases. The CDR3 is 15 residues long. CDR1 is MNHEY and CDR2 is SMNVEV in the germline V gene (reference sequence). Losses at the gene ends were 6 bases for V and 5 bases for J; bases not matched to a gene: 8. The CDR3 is CASRRGQGWNEKLFF. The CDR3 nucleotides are TGTGCCAGCAGGCGAGGACAGGGTTGGAATGAAAAACTGTTTTTT.

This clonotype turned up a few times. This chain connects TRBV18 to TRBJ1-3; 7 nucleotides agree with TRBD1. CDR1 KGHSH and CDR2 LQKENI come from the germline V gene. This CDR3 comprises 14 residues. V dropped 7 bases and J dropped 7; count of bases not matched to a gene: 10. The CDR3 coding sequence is TGTGCCAGCTTTTTGCCGGACAGGATCAACACCATATATTTT. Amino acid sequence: CASFLPDRINTIYF.

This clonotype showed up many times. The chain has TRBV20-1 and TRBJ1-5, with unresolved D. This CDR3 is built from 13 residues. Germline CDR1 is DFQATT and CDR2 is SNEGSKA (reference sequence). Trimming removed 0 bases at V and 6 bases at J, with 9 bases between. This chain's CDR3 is CSARELKAQPQHF. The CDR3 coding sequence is TGCAGTGCTAGAGAGTTAAAGGCTCAGCCCCAGCATTTT.

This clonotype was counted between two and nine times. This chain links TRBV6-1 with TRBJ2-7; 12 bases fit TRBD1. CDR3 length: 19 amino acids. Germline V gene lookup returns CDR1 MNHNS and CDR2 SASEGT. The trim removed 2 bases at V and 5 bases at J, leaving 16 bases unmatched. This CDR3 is CASSEIAAFAGQGADEQYF. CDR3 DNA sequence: TGTGCCAGCAGTGAAATTGCAGCTTTTGCGGGACAGGGGGCCGACGAGCAGTACTTC.

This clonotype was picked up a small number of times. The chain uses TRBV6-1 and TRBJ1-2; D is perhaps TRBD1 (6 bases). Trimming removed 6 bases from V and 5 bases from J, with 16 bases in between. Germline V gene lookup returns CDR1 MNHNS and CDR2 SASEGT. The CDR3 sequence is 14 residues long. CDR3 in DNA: TGTGCCAGCAGGGGGGGGCATCATGGATATGGCTACACCTTC. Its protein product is CASRGGHHGYGYTF.